These 20 T cell receptor beta chains were sequenced from one sample in a study of persistence of HIV-infected CD4 T cells. Their antigens are not known. Lysates of CMV-infected fibroblasts at approximately 10 ug/mL stimulated these cells. CD40L-negative CD69-negative CD45RO-high memory CD4+ T cells were sorted as populations depleted of antigen-responding cells. Sequencing used immunoSEQ version 4 in survey mode. Libraries were prepared by immunoSEQ multiplex PCR; TCRdb keeps only in-frame clonotypes and omits some of them. The sample lists more than 35,000 clones; more than 70% were seen once. This sample comprised CD4+ T cells sorted from PBMCs after approximately 19-hour stimulation, obtained from a patient who received antiretroviral therapy. The receptor set was obtained from an adult man with HIV who was CMV-seropositive.

The chain links TRBV7-2 to TRBJ1-2; D is unclear. The germline V gene has CDR1 SGHTA and CDR2 FQGNSA. This CDR3 contains 15 residues. Deletions cut 2 bases from V and 0 bases from J, with 10 bases between. CDR3 region: CASSLRVNSNYGYTF. The CDR3, as DNA: TGTGCCAGCAGCTTAAGAGTCAACTCTAACTATGGCTACACCTTC. Using reference TRBV7-2 and TRBJ1-2 for the parts outside the CDR3, the full variable domain is GAGVSQSPSNKVTEKGKDVELRCDPISGHTALYWYRQSLGQGLEFLIYFQGNSAPDKSGLPSDRFSAERTGGSVSTLTIQRTQQEDSAVYLCASSLRVNSNYGYTFGSGTRLTVV.

The chain couples TRBV19 to TRBJ2-7; 8 bases match TRBD1. V shed 4 bases, J shed 3 bases, and the junction held 5 bases outside the gene matches. CDR3 length: 14 residues. Germline CDR1 is LNHDA and CDR2 is SQIVND (reference sequence). CDR3 bases: TGTGCCAGTAGTACGCGCGGACAGGGCTACGAGCAGTACTTC. Its translation: CASSTRGQGYEQYF.

This chain uses TRBV20-1 with TRBJ1-5; no definite D call. Germline V gene data show CDR1 as DFQATT and CDR2 as SNEGSKA (reference sequence). This CDR3 is 13 amino acids long. Deletions cut 3 bases from V and 1 base from J, with 7 bases between. This chain's CDR3 is CSASSGSNQPQHF. The CDR3 DNA reads TGCAGTGCTAGTTCTGGGAGCAATCAGCCCCAGCATTTT.

This rearrangement joins TRBV13 to TRBJ1-4; D might be TRBD1 (6 bases). CDR1 is PRHDT and CDR2 is FYEKMQ in the germline V gene (reference sequence). V was shortened by 2 bases and J by 8 bases, with 12 bases between the two germline ends. The CDR3 covers 14 residues. The CDR3 protein is CASSLKQGKEKLFF. The CDR3 bases are TGTGCCAGCAGCTTAAAACAGGGAAAAGAAAAACTGTTTTTT. The full variable domain, in which reference TRBV13 and TRBJ1-4 provide the parts outside the CDR3, is AAGVIQSPRHLIKEKRETATLKCYPIPRHDTVYWYQQGPGQDPQFLISFYEKMQSDKGSIPDRFSAQQFSDYHSELNMSSLELGDSALYFCASSLKQGKEKLFFGSGTQLSVL.

This clone has more than one count but fewer than ten. V and J are TRBV19 and TRBJ1-6; 7 positions match TRBD1. V shed 6 bases, J shed 7 bases, and the junction held 6 bases outside the gene matches. Germline CDR1 LNHDA, CDR2 SQIVND (reference sequence). CDR3 length: 14 amino acids. CDR3 amino acids: CASREDRRNSPLHF. CDR3 nucleotide sequence: TGTGCCAGTAGGGAGGACAGGAGGAATTCACCCCTCCACTTT.

This sequence joins TRBV24-1 and TRBJ2-5; 9 nucleotides agree with TRBD1. The J call may not be correct, given that the DNA end is closer to TRBJ2-7. This CDR3 contains 15 residues. Germline V gene data show CDR1 as KGHDR and CDR2 as SFDVKD. CDR3 protein: CATSDPGTGMNEQYF. DNA of the CDR3: TGTGCCACCAGTGACCCGGGGACAGGGATGAACGAGCAGTACTTC.

In this sample, this clone turned up a few times. The chain uses TRBV20-1 and TRBJ1-2; D not certain. The V and J ends lost 7 bases and 4 bases respectively, with 10 bases between them. Germline loops: CDR1 DFQATT, CDR2 SNEGSKA (reference sequence). The CDR3 is 11 residues long. DNA for the CDR3: TGCAGTGGTCCGGGATCCTATGGCTACACCTTC. This translates into CSGPGSYGYTF.

The chain couples TRBV10-1 to TRBJ2-1, with 9 bases matching TRBD1. V shed 2 bases and J 10 bases; nucleotides not matched to a gene: 6. This CDR3 region has 14 residues. Per germline, CDR1 WNHNN and CDR2 SYGVQD (reference sequence). CDR3 in amino acids: CASSEGQGIKEQFF. The CDR3 bases are TGCGCCAGCAGTGAGGGACAGGGGATAAAGGAGCAGTTCTTC.

CDR3 sequence (DNA): TGTGCCAGCAGCGCCCCAGGGGAGCACTATGGCTACACCTTC. Its protein product is CASSAPGEHYGYTF. The chain has TRBV9 and TRBJ1-2; perhaps TRBD1 as D (6 bases). Germline V gene lookup returns CDR1 SGDLS and CDR2 YYNGEE. The CDR3 has 14 amino acids. Trimming pared 3 bases from V and 3 bases from J, leaving 12 bases between.

This sequence joins TRBV2 and TRBJ1-4; D is possibly TRBD1 (6 bases). V gave up 6 bases and J gave up 3 bases, with 11 bases separating them. The CDR3 spans 14 residues. The germline V gene encodes CDR1 SNHLY and CDR2 FYNNEI. The CDR3 region has the DNA TGTGCCAGCAGACAGGACAGCCCTAATGAAAAACTGTTTTTT. It is translated as CASRQDSPNEKLFF.

This clone was counted between two and nine times. The chain couples TRBV7-8 to TRBJ2-7; D is perhaps TRBD1 (6 bases). Trimming left V 5 bases short and J 6 bases short, with 20 bases between. The CDR3 is 15 amino acids. Per germline, CDR1 SGHVS and CDR2 FQNEAQ. The CDR3 protein is CASSTLDRSSGEQYF. CDR3 nucleotide sequence: TGTGCCAGCAGCACTTTAGACAGGTCCTCGGGCGAGCAGTACTTC.

The genes are TRBV5-1 and TRBJ2-7; TRBD1 matches 7 bases. Germline CDR1 reads SGHRS; CDR2 reads YFSETQ. Losses at the gene ends were 0 bases for V and 3 bases for J; bases not matched to a gene: 6. CDR3 length: 15 residues. The CDR3 is CASSLGGTADYEQYF. The DNA of the CDR3 is TGCGCCAGCAGCTTGGGAGGGACAGCAGACTACGAGCAGTACTTC.

The J gene is TRBJ1-6, the V gene TRBV30; D unclear. Deletions cut 0 bases from V and 16 bases from J, with 13 bases between. The CDR3 consists of 12 residues. Germline-derived CDR1 and CDR2 are GTSNPN and SVGIG (reference sequence). The CDR3 region has the DNA TGTGCCTGGAGTGTAGTTTCAGGAAATCTCCACTTT. Protein product: CAWSVVSGNLHF.

This clone appeared a few times. This chain joins TRBV6-1 and TRBJ1-1; unclear D gene. This CDR3 spans 13 amino acids. The ends were cut back, 2 bases at V and 3 bases at J, with 7 bases in the middle. The V gene's germline CDR1 is MNHNS and CDR2 SASEGT. CDR3 residues: CASSEIEDTEAFF. The CDR3 DNA sequence: TGTGCCAGCAGTGAAATAGAGGACACTGAAGCTTTCTTT.

The chain uses TRBV12-3 or TRBV12-4 and TRBJ1-5; TRBD1 might be the D (5 bases). V was cut by 6 bases and J by 9 bases, with 15 bases left in between. The CDR3 loop spans 13 amino acids. The CDR3 coding sequence is TGTGCCAGCAGGATGACAGAGTCAACGCCCCAGCATTTT. It encodes CASRMTESTPQHF.

The V call is TRBV29-1, the J call TRBJ1-2; D may be TRBD1 (6 bases). CDR1 and CDR2 from the germline V gene are SQVTM and ANQGSEA. V was shortened by 5 bases and J by 2 bases, with 9 bases between the two germline ends. The CDR3 is 12 amino acids. The CDR3 coding sequence is TGCAGCGTTTGGGACACCAACTATGGCTACACCTTC. It is translated as CSVWDTNYGYTF. The full variable domain, rest sourced from reference TRBV29-1 and TRBJ1-2, is SAVISQKPSRDICQRGTSLTIQCQVDSQVTMMFWYRQQPGQSLTLIATANQGSEATYESGFVIDKFPISRPNLTFSTLTVSNMSPEDSSIYLCSVWDTNYGYTFGSGTRLTVV.

This clone was counted a few times. Here the CDR3 reads CASSPDQGHEQYF. CDR3 bases: TGTGCCAGCTCACCAGACCAGGGCCACGAGCAGTACTTC. The chain combines TRBV18 with TRBJ2-7; D perhaps matches TRBD1 (5 bases). Germline loops: CDR1 KGHSH, CDR2 LQKENI. This CDR3 contains 13 residues. Between the trimmed V and J ends, which lost 2 bases and 5 bases, there was a span of 10 bases.

The CDR3 sequence is CASSLLGTLNTGELFF. The CDR3 DNA follows: TGCGCCAGCAGCTTGTTGGGGACGCTGAACACCGGGGAGCTGTTTTTT. The chain joins TRBV5-1 to TRBJ2-2; tentatively, D is TRBD1 or TRBD2 (5 bases each). The germline CDR1 and CDR2 sequences are SGHRS and YFSETQ. The CDR3 covers 16 residues. V was cut by 1 base and J by 1 base, with 11 bases left in between. Based on the CDR3 plus reference TRBV5-1 and TRBJ2-2, the full variable domain is KAGVTQTPRYLIKTRGQQVTLSCSPISGHRSVSWYQQTPGQGLQFLFEYFSETQRNKGNFPGRFSGRQFSNSRSEMNVSTLELGDSALYLCASSLLGTLNTGELFFGEGSRLTVL.

This clone occurred a few times. This chain uses TRBV27 with TRBJ1-5, with 10 bases matching TRBD1. The CDR3 contains 15 residues. Unmatched junction bases numbered 6, after V lost 4 bases and J lost 6 bases. Germline V lookup: CDR1 MNHEY, CDR2 SMNVEV (reference sequence). The CDR3, as DNA: TGTGCCAGCAGTTGGACAGGGGGAGGATTTCAGCCCCAGCATTTT. It codes for CASSWTGGGFQPQHF.

V usage is TRBV5-5 and J usage is TRBJ1-3; D uncertain. Germline CDR1 and CDR2: SGHKS and YYEKEE (reference sequence). The V gene lost 5 bases and the J gene lost 4 bases, with 16 bases spanning the gap. This CDR3 region has 15 residues. The CDR3 region is CASRYGPGQGNTIYF. The CDR3 DNA reads TGTGCCAGCAGATATGGACCAGGTCAAGGAAACACCATATATTTT.